The rows below give T cell receptor beta chains drawn from one sample of a study of blood T cell repertoires in COVID-19. Sequencing used immunoSEQ multiplex PCR; TCRdb keeps in-frame clones, though not all of them. This sample yields some 240,000 clones, of which about 88% are seen a single time; less than 8.5% belongs to the top ten. The sample taken for sequencing was PBMCs or T cells enriched from blood (not recorded which). The receptors originated from a woman aged 45-65 years who had been exposed to COVID-19. The CDR3 runs from the conserved cysteine through the conserved F or W. Fields, in order: CDR3 protein, CDR3 DNA, D gene, CDR3 length, clone size, J gene, V gene. D genes are given only for firm matches. Not all rows give a size; the values are once, few, many and, for expanded clones, a class.

cdr3_aa: CASAHDEGSPRRYF
cdr3_nt: TGCGCCAGCGCCCACGACGAGGGCAGCCCTCGGCGGTACTTC
d_call: .
cdr3_length: 14
clone_size: .
j_call: TRBJ2-4
v_call: TRBV4-3

cdr3_aa: CASSKRLESLSNQPQHF
cdr3_nt: TGTGCCAGCAGTAAGCGCCTCGAAAGCCTTAGCAATCAGCCCCAGCATTTT
d_call: .
cdr3_length: 17
clone_size: .
j_call: TRBJ1-5
v_call: TRBV27

cdr3_aa: CASSPINKDRGQPQHF
cdr3_nt: TGTGCCAGTAGCCCTATTAACAAGGACAGAGGCCAGCCCCAGCATTTT
d_call: .
cdr3_length: 16
clone_size: .
j_call: TRBJ1-5
v_call: TRBV19

cdr3_aa: CASSGGQGAYEQYF
cdr3_nt: TGTGCCAGCAGCGGGGGACAGGGGGCTTACGAGCAGTACTTC
d_call: TRBD1
cdr3_length: 14
clone_size: .
j_call: TRBJ2-7
v_call: TRBV11-2

cdr3_aa: CASSLSLEKLFF
cdr3_nt: TGTGCCAGCAGCTTAAGCCTCGAAAAACTGTTTTTT
d_call: .
cdr3_length: 12
clone_size: .
j_call: TRBJ1-4
v_call: TRBV7-9

cdr3_aa: CASRGYYEQYF
cdr3_nt: TGTGCCAGCCGGGGGTACTACGAGCAGTACTTC
d_call: .
cdr3_length: 11
clone_size: .
j_call: TRBJ2-7
v_call: TRBV28

cdr3_aa: CASRRDSGALGTEAFF
cdr3_nt: TGTGCCAGTAGGCGGGACAGTGGAGCTTTAGGCACTGAAGCTTTCTTT
d_call: TRBD1
cdr3_length: 16
clone_size: .
j_call: TRBJ1-1
v_call: TRBV19

cdr3_aa: CASSPDRGQGEQYF
cdr3_nt: TGTGCCAGCAGTCCGGACAGGGGGCAGGGCGAGCAGTACTTC
d_call: TRBD1
cdr3_length: 14
clone_size: .
j_call: TRBJ2-7
v_call: TRBV27

cdr3_aa: CASRLMAGKNTEAFF
cdr3_nt: TGTGCCAGCAGATTAATGGCGGGGAAGAACACTGAAGCTTTCTTT
d_call: .
cdr3_length: 15
clone_size: .
j_call: TRBJ1-1
v_call: TRBV5-4

cdr3_aa: CASGYRGNTEAFF
cdr3_nt: TGTGCTAGTGGTTACCGCGGGAACACTGAAGCTTTCTTT
d_call: .
cdr3_length: 13
clone_size: .
j_call: TRBJ1-1
v_call: TRBV12-5

cdr3_aa: CSANRPPTQYF
cdr3_nt: TGCAGTGCTAACAGACCTCCTACGCAGTATTTT
d_call: .
cdr3_length: 11
clone_size: .
j_call: TRBJ2-3
v_call: TRBV20-1

cdr3_aa: CASSLGETGRVETQYF
cdr3_nt: TGTGCCAGCAGCTTAGGAGAGACAGGCAGGGTCGAGACCCAGTACTTC
d_call: .
cdr3_length: 16
clone_size: .
j_call: TRBJ2-5
v_call: TRBV7-7

cdr3_aa: CASSSRDSRMNTEAFF
cdr3_nt: TGTGCCAGCAGCTCTAGGGACAGTCGTATGAACACTGAAGCTTTCTTT
d_call: TRBD1
cdr3_length: 16
clone_size: .
j_call: TRBJ1-1
v_call: TRBV5-5

cdr3_aa: CASSPRQGAYNTEAFF
cdr3_nt: TGTGCCAGCTCCCCTAGACAGGGGGCTTATAACACTGAAGCTTTCTTT
d_call: TRBD1
cdr3_length: 16
clone_size: .
j_call: TRBJ1-1
v_call: TRBV18

cdr3_aa: CASSLSSYEQYF
cdr3_nt: TGTGCCAGCAGCCTTAGCTCCTACGAGCAGTACTTC
d_call: .
cdr3_length: 12
clone_size: .
j_call: TRBJ2-7
v_call: TRBV3-1/TRBV3-2

cdr3_aa: CASSSTPSGYTF
cdr3_nt: TGTGCCAGCAGTTCAACGCCGAGTGGCTACACCTTC
d_call: .
cdr3_length: 12
clone_size: .
j_call: TRBJ1-2
v_call: TRBV12-3/TRBV12-4

cdr3_aa: CASSVTGQGAPYTF
cdr3_nt: TGTGCCAGCAGCGTCACGGGACAGGGGGCCCCCTACACCTTC
d_call: TRBD1
cdr3_length: 14
clone_size: .
j_call: TRBJ1-2
v_call: TRBV2

cdr3_aa: CASSPRDSFFEQYF
cdr3_nt: TGCGCCAGCAGCCCCCGGGACAGCTTTTTCGAGCAGTACTTC
d_call: TRBD1
cdr3_length: 14
clone_size: .
j_call: TRBJ2-7
v_call: TRBV5-1

cdr3_aa: CASSQETSGVGDTQYF
cdr3_nt: TGCGCCAGCAGCCAAGAGACTAGCGGGGTTGGAGATACGCAGTATTTT
d_call: TRBD2
cdr3_length: 16
clone_size: .
j_call: TRBJ2-3
v_call: TRBV4-3

cdr3_aa: CASSVPGGDEQFF
cdr3_nt: TGTGCCAGCAGTGTACCGGGGGGGGATGAGCAGTTCTTC
d_call: TRBD2
cdr3_length: 13
clone_size: .
j_call: TRBJ2-1
v_call: TRBV2

cdr3_aa: CASSPQGARGYTF
cdr3_nt: TGTGCCAGCAGCCCACAGGGGGCGAGGGGCTACACCTTC
d_call: TRBD1
cdr3_length: 13
clone_size: .
j_call: TRBJ1-2
v_call: TRBV7-9

cdr3_aa: CASSLSQNEQFF
cdr3_nt: TGTGCCAGCAGCTTGAGTCAGAATGAGCAGTTCTTC
d_call: .
cdr3_length: 12
clone_size: .
j_call: TRBJ2-1
v_call: TRBV5-6

cdr3_aa: CASSQDLRGGTGELFF
cdr3_nt: TGCGCCAGCAGCCAAGATCTTCGGGGGGGCACCGGGGAGCTGTTTTTT
d_call: TRBD2
cdr3_length: 16
clone_size: .
j_call: TRBJ2-2
v_call: TRBV4-3

cdr3_aa: CASRELDPRDSNEAFF
cdr3_nt: TGTGCCAGCAGAGAATTGGATCCCCGGGACTCCAATGAAGCTTTCTTT
d_call: .
cdr3_length: 16
clone_size: .
j_call: TRBJ1-1
v_call: TRBV5-8

cdr3_aa: CASSPTQALEAFF
cdr3_nt: TGTGCCAGCTCCCCCACTCAGGCCCTCGAAGCTTTCTTT
d_call: .
cdr3_length: 13
clone_size: .
j_call: TRBJ1-1
v_call: TRBV18

cdr3_aa: CASSLNRGPYDGYTF
cdr3_nt: TGTGCCAGCAGCTTAAACAGGGGGCCATACGATGGCTACACCTTC
d_call: TRBD1
cdr3_length: 15
clone_size: .
j_call: TRBJ1-2
v_call: TRBV7-3

cdr3_aa: CASSFEDRVRGYTF
cdr3_nt: TGTGCCAGCAGCTTTGAGGACAGGGTACGCGGCTACACCTTC
d_call: TRBD1
cdr3_length: 14
clone_size: .
j_call: TRBJ1-2
v_call: TRBV5-6

cdr3_aa: CASERRAGTDTQYF
cdr3_nt: TGTGCCAGCGAGCGGCGGGCGGGCACAGATACGCAGTATTTT
d_call: .
cdr3_length: 14
clone_size: .
j_call: TRBJ2-3
v_call: TRBV7-2

cdr3_aa: CASTVDIPNTEAFF
cdr3_nt: TGTGCCAGCACCGTCGACATTCCGAACACTGAAGCTTTCTTT
d_call: .
cdr3_length: 14
clone_size: .
j_call: TRBJ1-1
v_call: TRBV11-2

cdr3_aa: CASSPTPGLAGSHEQYF
cdr3_nt: TGTGCCAGTAGTCCCACACCGGGACTAGCGGGGAGTCACGAGCAGTACTTC
d_call: TRBD2
cdr3_length: 17
clone_size: .
j_call: TRBJ2-7
v_call: TRBV19

cdr3_aa: CASSFRPGLPETQYF
cdr3_nt: TGTGCCAGCAGCTTCCGACCGGGACTCCCGGAGACGCAGTATTTT
d_call: .
cdr3_length: 15
clone_size: .
j_call: TRBJ2-3
v_call: TRBV11-1

cdr3_aa: CASSSGGRTNEKLFF
cdr3_nt: TGTGCCAGCAGTTCGGGGGGGCGCACTAATGAAAAACTGTTTTTT
d_call: .
cdr3_length: 15
clone_size: .
j_call: TRBJ1-4
v_call: TRBV25-1

cdr3_aa: CASSPSLASETQYF
cdr3_nt: TGTGCCAGCAGCCCCTCCCTAGCCTCGGAGACCCAGTACTTC
d_call: .
cdr3_length: 14
clone_size: .
j_call: TRBJ2-5
v_call: TRBV5-6

cdr3_aa: CASSLGGGRGGQETQYF
cdr3_nt: TGTGCCAGCAGCTTAGGGGGGGGCAGGGGAGGACAAGAGACCCAGTACTTC
d_call: .
cdr3_length: 17
clone_size: .
j_call: TRBJ2-5
v_call: TRBV7-2

cdr3_aa: CASSQDVRPGGYTF
cdr3_nt: TGTGCCAGCAGCCAAGACGTGCGGCCGGGGGGCTACACCTTC
d_call: .
cdr3_length: 14
clone_size: .
j_call: TRBJ1-2
v_call: TRBV3-1/TRBV3-2

cdr3_aa: CASSQVLAGTQNSPLHF
cdr3_nt: TGTGCCAGCAGCCAAGTGCTCGCCGGGACACAAAATTCACCCCTCCACTTT
d_call: .
cdr3_length: 17
clone_size: .
j_call: TRBJ1-6
v_call: TRBV4-2

cdr3_aa: CATSGTANSGANVLTF
cdr3_nt: TGTGCCACCAGTGGGACAGCCAACTCTGGGGCCAACGTCCTGACTTTC
d_call: .
cdr3_length: 16
clone_size: .
j_call: TRBJ2-6
v_call: TRBV24-1

cdr3_aa: CATSNTQGSGQPQHF
cdr3_nt: TGTGCCACCAGTAATACGCAGGGGTCGGGACAGCCCCAGCATTTT
d_call: .
cdr3_length: 15
clone_size: .
j_call: TRBJ1-5
v_call: TRBV15

cdr3_aa: CASSLFLAQGSQETQYF
cdr3_nt: .
d_call: .
cdr3_length: 17
clone_size: .
j_call: TRBJ2-5
v_call: TRBV11-2

cdr3_aa: CASSLGGGVVEEQFF
cdr3_nt: TGTGCCAGCAGCTTAGGCGGGGGGGTCGTAGAGGAGCAGTTCTTC
d_call: TRBD2
cdr3_length: 15
clone_size: .
j_call: TRBJ2-1
v_call: TRBV7-2

cdr3_aa: CASTPPVGAYEQYF
cdr3_nt: TGTGCCAGCACCCCCCCGGTCGGGGCCTACGAGCAGTACTTC
d_call: .
cdr3_length: 14
clone_size: .
j_call: TRBJ2-7
v_call: TRBV28

cdr3_aa: CASSPTVKGVEQYF
cdr3_nt: TGTGCCAGCAGTCCTACAGTGAAAGGGGTCGAGCAGTACTTC
d_call: .
cdr3_length: 14
clone_size: .
j_call: TRBJ2-7
v_call: TRBV5-6

cdr3_aa: CASSIGQGTYEQYF
cdr3_nt: TGTGCCAGCAGCATTGGACAGGGGACGTACGAGCAGTACTTC
d_call: TRBD1
cdr3_length: 14
clone_size: .
j_call: TRBJ2-7
v_call: TRBV7-9

cdr3_aa: CASSPLTGTGINEQYF
cdr3_nt: TGTGCCAGCTCACCGTTGACCGGGACAGGCATCAACGAGCAGTACTTC
d_call: TRBD1
cdr3_length: 16
clone_size: once
j_call: TRBJ2-7
v_call: TRBV18

cdr3_aa: CASSPGQLYGYTF
cdr3_nt: TGCGCCAGCAGCCCGGGACAGCTCTATGGCTACACCTTC
d_call: TRBD1
cdr3_length: 13
clone_size: .
j_call: TRBJ1-2
v_call: TRBV5-1

cdr3_aa: CASSAGPGAGANVLTF
cdr3_nt: TGCGCCAGCAGTGCCGGTCCGGGGGCTGGGGCCAACGTCCTGACTTTC
d_call: .
cdr3_length: 16
clone_size: .
j_call: TRBJ2-6
v_call: TRBV10-1

cdr3_aa: CASRLTGGKNIQYF
cdr3_nt: TGTGCCAGCAGACTAACAGGGGGCAAAAACATTCAGTACTTC
d_call: TRBD1
cdr3_length: 14
clone_size: .
j_call: TRBJ2-4
v_call: TRBV27

cdr3_aa: CASSLQGYTEAFF
cdr3_nt: TGTGCCAGCAGTTTACAGGGGTACACTGAAGCTTTCTTT
d_call: TRBD1
cdr3_length: 13
clone_size: .
j_call: TRBJ1-1
v_call: TRBV2

cdr3_aa: CASSGKTWANSPLHF
cdr3_nt: TGTGCCAGCAGCGGTAAGACATGGGCCAATTCACCCCTCCACTTT
d_call: .
cdr3_length: 15
clone_size: .
j_call: TRBJ1-6
v_call: TRBV6-5

cdr3_aa: CASARDRGSPLHF
cdr3_nt: TGTGCCAGTGCCAGGGACAGGGGTTCACCCCTCCACTTT
d_call: TRBD1
cdr3_length: 13
clone_size: .
j_call: TRBJ1-6
v_call: TRBV6-4

cdr3_aa: CASSDGQGGISGNTIYF
cdr3_nt: TGTGCCAGTAGTGACGGACAGGGGGGGATCTCTGGAAACACCATATATTTT
d_call: TRBD1
cdr3_length: 17
clone_size: .
j_call: TRBJ1-3
v_call: TRBV19

cdr3_aa: CATSDLLGGQGGCTQYF
cdr3_nt: TGTGCCACCAGTGATTTGCTCGGGGGACAGGGTGGGTGTACGCAGTATTTT
d_call: TRBD1
cdr3_length: 17
clone_size: .
j_call: TRBJ2-3
v_call: TRBV24-1

cdr3_aa: CASSQGDRVRQPQHF
cdr3_nt: TGTGCCAGCAGCCAAGGGGACAGGGTGAGACAGCCCCAGCATTTT
d_call: TRBD1
cdr3_length: 15
clone_size: .
j_call: TRBJ1-5
v_call: TRBV3-1/TRBV3-2

cdr3_aa: CPTSQHILAGGHGGELFF
cdr3_nt: TGCCCCACCAGCCAACATATCCTCGCGGGGGGGCATGGCGGGGAGCTGTTTTTT
d_call: TRBD2
cdr3_length: 18
clone_size: .
j_call: TRBJ2-2
v_call: TRBV4-3

cdr3_aa: CASKAAAQPLYGYTF
cdr3_nt: TGTGCCAGCAAGGCGGCAGCCCAGCCGCTCTATGGCTACACCTTC
d_call: .
cdr3_length: 15
clone_size: .
j_call: TRBJ1-2
v_call: TRBV6-5

cdr3_aa: CSARQGRTGELFF
cdr3_nt: TGCAGCGCTCGACAGGGACGTACCGGGGAGCTGTTTTTT
d_call: TRBD1
cdr3_length: 13
clone_size: .
j_call: TRBJ2-2
v_call: TRBV29-1

cdr3_aa: CASSPKTGGTEAFF
cdr3_nt: TGTGCCAGCAGCCCGAAGACAGGGGGCACTGAAGCTTTCTTT
d_call: TRBD1
cdr3_length: 14
clone_size: .
j_call: TRBJ1-1
v_call: TRBV7-2

cdr3_aa: CASSLDGGNPNYGYTF
cdr3_nt: TGCGCCAGCAGCTTGGATGGAGGGAATCCTAACTATGGCTACACCTTC
d_call: .
cdr3_length: 16
clone_size: .
j_call: TRBJ1-2
v_call: TRBV5-1

cdr3_aa: CASSFTTGPNSPLHF
cdr3_nt: TGTGCCAGCAGTTTTACGACAGGACCGAATTCACCCCTCCACTTT
d_call: .
cdr3_length: 15
clone_size: .
j_call: TRBJ1-6
v_call: TRBV2

cdr3_aa: CASSDSWPNQPQHF
cdr3_nt: TGTGCCAGCAGTGATTCGTGGCCTAATCAGCCCCAGCATTTT
d_call: .
cdr3_length: 14
clone_size: .
j_call: TRBJ1-5
v_call: TRBV6-1